This T cell receptor (beta chain) originates from a study of T cells in Graves' hyperthyroidism and ophthalmopathy. Amplified TCR beta CDR3 regions came from RNA transcripts. First-round RT-PCR with HTBI primers amplified the TCR CDR3 region. TCRdb re-called the multiplex PCR reads through MiXCR, storing one row per CDR3 protein. The repertoire consists of hundreds of thousands of distinct CDR3 sequences, with roughly 20% occurring once and the leading ten covering approximately 30%. Study results and limitations: Most thyroid clonotypes that were expanded above 0.001 also turned up in blood. Model predictions of ophthalmopathy came a median about 6.3 months before onset.

Many counts were recorded for this clonotype. Its specificity is not known. V was pared by 1 base and J by 6 bases, with 7 bases between. Germline V gene sequence: CDR1 MNHEY, CDR2 SMNVEV (reference sequence). The CDR3 extends over 13 amino acids. Sequenced sample: blood. The TCR was taken from a man in his thirties or forties with Graves' ophthalmopathy. V gene TRBV27 combines with J gene TRBJ2-1, with unresolved D. The chain's CDR3 is CASSLWLGNEQFF. In nucleotides, the CDR3 is TGTGCCAGCAGTTTATGGTTGGGCAATGAGCAGTTCTTC.